This TCR beta chain emerged from a study of blood T cells in healthy people across ages (dated by TCRdb to about 2015). About the study as a whole: In model experiments, template switching captured roughly one uniquely barcoded TCR beta cDNA molecule for every two T cells. Donors of different ages were randomly distributed across sequencing lanes to avoid experimental bias. To track age-related changes in TCR beta repertoire diversity, the study relied on deep sequencing normalized with unique cDNA molecular identifiers. The study analyzed two additional independent replicas of 1 million unique cDNA reads from the same blood draw for two donors, one aged 18 to 30 and one aged 80 or older. Donors were grouped into four age groups: young (average roughly 16 years), middle-aged (about 38), aged (around 56) and long-lived (approximately 78). The paper as a whole reports these results and caveats: There was a strong correlation between observed TCR beta diversity and the percentage of naive T cells measured by flow cytometry. Estimates of total diversity based on one million sequenced T cells were regarded as lower bounds and as underestimates. Because profiling used bulk unsorted PBMCs, naive and antigen-experienced compartments could not be compared conclusively. Compared with the aged group, more naive CD4+ T cells, fewer expanded clones and increased TCR diversity were shown by the long-lived group, suggesting age selection. Observed TCR beta diversity per million T cells fell roughly linearly with age, and a significant reduction was already apparent by age roughly 40. Donor CMV infection status was unknown, potentially confounding age-related changes in expanded clonotypes.

A note on this clonotype: Its antigen remains unidentified. It has no much larger one-base neighbor in the sample; base qualities were not kept.

In the germline V gene (reference sequence), CDR1 corresponds to DFQATT and CDR2 to SNEGSKA. V loses 3 bases of germline sequence and J loses 7 bases, and the interval between the two ends is 26 bases. The CDR3 contains 17 residues, cysteine and phenylalanine counted. The entry retains the CDR3 DNA only, 51 bases that are in frame from base 1. Preparation of the library involved 5' RACE. Sequencing took place on an Illumina HiSeq 2500. A second PCR of about 6 to 11 cycles was performed with a sample-barcoded 5' primer and a J-beta primer mix. Each TCR beta cDNA molecule received a unique molecular identifier from a template-switch 5' adaptor carrying 12 random nucleotides. Each sample yielded at least 2.5 million CDR3-containing paired-end reads. All of the RNA was converted into first-strand cDNA using the Mint cDNA synthesis kit, with a TRBC-specific oligonucleotide serving as the primer. After uracil-DNA glycosylase treatment, a first 18-cycle PCR used universal primers M1SS and BC2_uni_R on all cDNA. Per the authors' processing: Normalization of each sample was performed by random selection of 1 million high-quality reads, each carrying a distinct molecular identifier. Reads with shared molecular identifiers were discarded instead of being binned into consensus sequences. CDR3 identification, clonotype clustering and error correction used MiTCR with a Q25 quality threshold and the strictest error-elimination algorithm. A nonparametric unseen species model using Euler transformation provided a lower-bound estimate of total TCR beta diversity. The public reads were quality trimmed at Q25 with fastp and then assembled into clones with MiXCR by TCRdb, keeping productive beta chains. CDR3 protein duplicates are merged, each entry listing the most common genes and DNA. The V and J calls and clone size are TCRdb's, not the authors'. The sample records about 1.4 million distinct CDR3 sequences, approximately 60% of which are singletons. The top ten clonotypes cover 6.5% to 8% of the sample.

The donors were some 36 Caucasian individuals from Russia, aged 6 to 90 years, who were systemically healthy. About 9.6 milliliters of peripheral blood were collected from each donor into EDTA-treated Vacutainer tubes. Ficoll-Paque density-gradient centrifugation was used to isolate PBMCs, with at least 7 million per sample. Total RNA was extracted from PBMCs with Trizol reagent, with at least 5 micrograms obtained per sample. For every donor, an aliquot of PBMCs went through flow cytometry to measure the percentages of naive CD45RAhigh/CD27high T cells. Source material: blood. The chain is made from TRBV20-1 and TRBJ2-3; the D gene is possibly TRBD1 or TRBD2, with 5 bases matching each. This sequence was found in a man between 18 and 35 years old in good health. The DNA sequence is TGCAGTGCTAGCCCAGTGGTGGGGGAGTGGGGTTCAAATACGCAGTATTTT. Its product reads: CSASPVVGEWGSNTQYF.